This passage covers 25 T cell receptor beta chains from one sample sequenced in a study of blood T cell repertoires in COVID-19. The method was immunoSEQ multiplex PCR; TCRdb's version includes in-frame clones alone and lacks a portion of them. The data contain around 700,000 clones, approximately 90% of them seen just once; the ten biggest clones take up approximately 0.3%. The sample taken for sequencing was peripheral blood. The receptors come from a woman between 18 and 29 years old with acute or convalescent COVID-19.

This clone was counted a single time. The V call is TRBV5-1, the J call TRBJ2-3; 7 bases are a match to TRBD1. The CDR3 contains 16 residues. The germline gives CDR1 SGHRS, CDR2 YFSETQ. The J segment lost 2 bases and the V segment lost 1 base, leaving 7 bases of the junction unmatched. DNA for the CDR3: TGCGCCAGCAGCTTGATTATCGGGACAGTCACAGATACGCAGTATTTT. This gives the protein CASSLIIGTVTDTQYF.

This chain's CDR3 is CASSHDRGDTQYF. CDR3 in DNA: TGTGCCAGCAGCCATGACCGGGGAGATACGCAGTATTTT. The chain joins TRBV7-2 to TRBJ2-3; maybe TRBD2 (5 bases). Trimming pared 5 bases from V and 5 bases from J, leaving 11 bases between. Germline V gene sequence: CDR1 SGHTA, CDR2 FQGNSA. The CDR3 is 13 residues long.

This chain uses TRBV5-5 with TRBJ2-5, with TRBD1 matching 7 bases. In germline, CDR1 is SGHKS, CDR2 YYEKEE (reference sequence). The CDR3 spans 14 residues. V trimming: 4 bases; J trimming: 2 bases; junction bases outside the gene matches: 5. CDR3 sequence reads: CASSPRQGQETQYF. The CDR3 DNA reads TGTGCCAGCAGCCCACGACAGGGACAAGAGACCCAGTACTTC.

The chain joins TRBV14 to TRBJ2-2; D is possibly TRBD1 (5 bases). The CDR3 is made up of 16 amino acids. V was pared by 6 bases and J by 3 bases, with 17 bases between. The germline gives CDR1 SGHDN, CDR2 FVKESK. CDR3 sequence (DNA): TGTGCCAGCAGTCCTCAGGGATACCCGGACACCGGGGAGCTGTTTTTT. Protein: CASSPQGYPDTGELFF.

The chain is built from TRBV6-2 or TRBV6-3 and TRBJ2-7, with 7 bases identical to TRBD1. Germline V gene lookup returns CDR1 MNHEY and CDR2 SVGEGT. The CDR3 extends over 15 amino acids. Trimming at V came to 4 bases and at J to 2 bases, leaving 8 bases not matched to a gene. The CDR3 region has the DNA TGTGCCAGCAGTTCCCCGGTCGGGACAGCCTACGAGCAGTACTTC. It codes for CASSSPVGTAYEQYF.

V and J are TRBV9 and TRBJ2-3; 8 nucleotides align to TRBD2. Germline CDR1 reads SGDLS; CDR2 reads YYNGEE. V trimming: 4 bases; J trimming: 2 bases; junction bases outside the gene matches: 3. The CDR3 length is 14 residues. The chain's CDR3 is CASSNSGDTDTQYF. CDR3 DNA: TGTGCCAGCAGCAATAGCGGGGACACAGATACGCAGTATTTT.

The table lists this clone with a count of one. Distinct nucleotide sequences in the sample also encode this CDR3. The chain has TRBV25-1 and TRBJ2-7, with D possibly matching TRBD1 (6 bases). This CDR3 has 14 residues. Trimming cost V 5 bases and J 4 bases, with 15 bases left between them. CDR1 and CDR2 from the germline V gene are MGHDK and SYGVNS. This CDR3 reads CASSLTGTSYEQYF. CDR3 sequence (DNA): TGTGCCAGCAGTCTCACGGGGACAAGTTACGAGCAGTACTTC.

J is TRBJ1-3 and V is TRBV6-2 or TRBV6-3, with a weak D call TRBD1 (5 bases). CDR1 and CDR2 from the germline V gene are MNHEY and SVGEGT. The CDR3 spans 15 residues. V lost 6 bases and J 4 bases, leaving 16 bases between the germline ends. The CDR3 coding sequence is TGTGCCAGCAGCCGAAGGGTCGGACACGGAAACACCATATATTTT. Protein product: CASSRRVGHGNTIYF.

V gene TRBV7-7 combines with J gene TRBJ2-1, with 11 bases that match TRBD2. In germline, CDR1 is SSHAT, CDR2 FNYEAQ (reference sequence). The trim removed 5 bases at V and 8 bases at J, leaving 8 bases unmatched. This CDR3 is 15 amino acids long. The CDR3 bases are TGTGCCAGCAGCCTTAGCGGGGGGGCAAGGGATGAGCAGTTCTTC. Translating it yields CASSLSGGARDEQFF.

The V call is TRBV6-2 or TRBV6-3, the J call TRBJ2-7; TRBD2 aligns across 10 bases. Germline V CDR1 and CDR2: MNHEY, SVGEGT. V shed 4 bases, J shed 3 bases, and the junction held 9 bases outside the gene matches. The CDR3 is made up of 16 amino acids. The CDR3 region has the DNA TGTGCCAGCAGTTCTACCAGCGGGGGGGACCTCTACGAGCAGTACTTC. Amino acids: CASSSTSGGDLYEQYF.

The CDR3 region is CASSLGRQGLGRETQYF. The CDR3 coding sequence is TGCGCCAGCAGCTTGGGCCGACAGGGCCTGGGGAGAGAGACCCAGTACTTC. The chain recombines TRBV5-1 with TRBJ2-5, with 7 bases that match TRBD1. Unmatched junction bases numbered 12, after V lost 0 bases and J lost 4 bases. The CDR3 length is 17 residues. CDR1 is SGHRS, CDR2 YFSETQ, per germline.

The chain carries TRBV9 and TRBJ1-2; 7 nucleotides match TRBD1. Germline CDR1 reads SGDLS; CDR2 reads YYNGEE. Losses at the gene ends were 3 bases for V and 0 bases for J; bases not matched to a gene: 14. The length of the CDR3 is 18 residues. CDR3: CASSASLNRGRSNYGYTF. Written as DNA, the CDR3 is TGTGCCAGCAGCGCTAGTCTGAACAGGGGTAGGTCTAACTATGGCTACACCTTC.

The sample holds one count of this clone. The rearrangement uses TRBV7-9 and TRBJ1-1, with D possibly matching TRBD1 (6 bases). Germline-derived CDR1 and CDR2 are SEHNR and FQNEAQ (reference sequence). Trimming pared 5 bases from V and 3 bases from J, leaving 13 bases between. The CDR3 runs to 14 residues. The CDR3 loop reads CASSIGQLYTEAFF. The CDR3 DNA is TGTGCCAGCAGCATTGGACAGCTCTACACTGAAGCTTTCTTT.

This rearrangement joins TRBV5-6 to TRBJ2-3; D perhaps matches TRBD2 (5 bases). The V end was cut by 1 base, the J end by 9 bases, with 15 bases between. Per the germline V gene, CDR1 is SGHDT and CDR2 is YYEEEE. There are 14 residues in the CDR3. The CDR3 bases are TGTGCCAGCAGCTTGATAGAAAGCCCGGGAACGCAGTATTTT. Residues: CASSLIESPGTQYF.

The rearrangement joins TRBV10-3 to TRBJ1-2, with D perhaps matching TRBD1 (6 bases). The CDR3 is made up of 13 amino acids. Trimming took off 6 bases at V and 8 bases at J, with 16 bases between the two ends. The germline V gene encodes CDR1 ENHRY and CDR2 SYGVKD. The CDR3 is CAIRNLGAEGYTF. The CDR3, as DNA: TGTGCCATCAGGAATCTGGGGGCGGAAGGCTACACCTTC.

This clone was detected once. J is TRBJ1-6 and V is TRBV19, with TRBD1 identical over 8 bases. The junction had 4 bases not matched to a gene; V was cut back by 9 bases and J by 0 bases. Per the germline V gene, CDR1 is LNHDA and CDR2 is SQIVND (reference sequence). The CDR3 is 15 amino acids. The CDR3 region has the DNA TGTGCCAGCAGGGACAGGAGCTCCTATAATTCACCCCTCCACTTT. This codes for CASRDRSSYNSPLHF.

The J gene is TRBJ1-1, the V gene TRBV2, with 9 nucleotides matching TRBD1. The V segment lost 10 bases and the J segment 5 bases; nucleotides outside the gene matches: 14. The CDR3 sequence is 15 residues long. Germline assignment: CDR1 SNHLY and CDR2 FYNNEI. CDR3 residues: CAIRAGQGVSTEAFF. The CDR3 coding sequence is TGTGCCATTAGAGCGGGACAGGGAGTGTCGACTGAAGCTTTCTTT.

The table lists this clone with a count of one. The rearrangement links TRBV24-1 to TRBJ1-1; D gene unclear. Germline loops: CDR1 KGHDR, CDR2 SFDVKD. V lost 0 bases, J lost 3 bases, and 16 bases lay in between. CDR3 size: 17 residues. CDR3 protein: CATSDLESNRIYTEAFF. In DNA, the CDR3 is TGTGCCACCAGTGATTTGGAATCGAACAGAATCTACACTGAAGCTTTCTTT.

The chain carries TRBV27 and TRBJ1-2; TRBD1 matches at 8 bases. Trimming cost V 6 bases and J 5 bases; bases outside gene matches: 8. The germline gives CDR1 MNHEY, CDR2 SMNVEV (reference sequence). This CDR3 comprises 14 residues. The chain's CDR3 is CASSPTGGWYGYTF. The CDR3 DNA sequence: TGTGCCAGCAGCCCTACAGGGGGGTGGTATGGCTACACCTTC.

The rearrangement uses TRBV6-4 and TRBJ1-6, with TRBD1 matching 9 bases. The CDR3 sequence is 15 residues long. Trimming took 0 bases from V and 9 from J; bases not matched to a gene: 3. CDR1 MRHNA and CDR2 SNTAGT come from the germline V gene. This CDR3 reads CASSDSMDRGSPLHF. The CDR3 DNA is TGTGCCAGCAGTGACTCGATGGACAGGGGTTCACCCCTCCACTTT.

The chain uses TRBV5-1 and TRBJ2-3; no clear D gene. The CDR3 covers 15 residues. CDR1 is SGHRS, CDR2 YFSETQ, per germline. The germline V and J ends were trimmed by 0 bases and 1 base, with 9 bases remaining between them. CDR3 protein: CASSLGGSGTDTQYF. In DNA form, the CDR3 reads TGCGCCAGCAGCTTGGGAGGCTCCGGCACAGATACGCAGTATTTT.

The V and J genes are TRBV7-2 and TRBJ1-6; D is uncertain. CDR1 and CDR2 (germline): SGHTA, FQGNSA. The V end was cut by 4 bases, the J end by 6 bases, with 10 bases between. There are 14 residues in the CDR3. CDR3 sequence: CASSSEAINSPLHF. Here the CDR3 DNA reads TGTGCCAGCAGCTCCGAGGCAATTAATTCACCCCTCCACTTT.

V usage is TRBV5-8 and J usage is TRBJ2-5; TRBD1 might be the D (6 bases). The germline CDR1 and CDR2 sequences are SGHTS and YDEGEE. Trimming took off 4 bases at V and 3 bases at J, with 10 bases between the two ends. CDR3 length equals 13 residues. CDR3 region: CASSLYREETQYF. Here the CDR3 DNA reads TGTGCCAGCAGCCTTTACAGGGAAGAGACCCAGTACTTC.

This sequence joins TRBV29-1 and TRBJ1-1; TRBD1 aligns across 9 bases. This CDR3 has 15 amino acids. Trimming cost V 5 bases and J 0 bases; bases outside gene matches: 7. Germline V gives CDR1 SQVTM, CDR2 ANQGSEA. The CDR3 is CSVRDRVFLNTEAFF. CDR3 coding DNA: TGCAGCGTTCGGGACAGGGTCTTCCTGAACACTGAAGCTTTCTTT.

The chain recombines TRBV6-5 with TRBJ1-4; a weak D match, TRBD1 (5 bases). Germline lookup yields CDR1 MNHEY and CDR2 SVGAGI. The CDR3 consists of 14 residues. V was clipped by 6 bases and J by 3 bases, with 11 bases between them. CDR3 sequence reads: CASSPGNPNEKLFF. The CDR3 DNA follows: TGTGCCAGCAGCCCAGGGAATCCTAATGAAAAACTGTTTTTT.